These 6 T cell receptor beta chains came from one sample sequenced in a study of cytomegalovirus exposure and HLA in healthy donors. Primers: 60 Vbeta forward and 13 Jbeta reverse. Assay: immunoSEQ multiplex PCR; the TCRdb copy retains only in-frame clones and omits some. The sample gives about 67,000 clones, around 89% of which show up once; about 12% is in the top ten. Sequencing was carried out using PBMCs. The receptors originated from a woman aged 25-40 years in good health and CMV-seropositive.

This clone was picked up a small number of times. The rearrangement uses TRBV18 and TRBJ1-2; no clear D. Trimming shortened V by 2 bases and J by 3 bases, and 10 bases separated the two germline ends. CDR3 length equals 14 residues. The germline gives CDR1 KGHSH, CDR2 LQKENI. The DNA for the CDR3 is TGTGCCAGCTCACCAACAGATATGGACTATGGCTACACCTTC. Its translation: CASSPTDMDYGYTF.

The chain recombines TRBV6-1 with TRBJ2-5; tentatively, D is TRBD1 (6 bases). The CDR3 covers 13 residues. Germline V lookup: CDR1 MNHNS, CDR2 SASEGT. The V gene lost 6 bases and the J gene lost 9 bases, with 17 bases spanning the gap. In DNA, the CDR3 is TGTGCCAGCAGCAAGGACAGCCTTATGGCCCAGTACTTC. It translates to CASSKDSLMAQYF.

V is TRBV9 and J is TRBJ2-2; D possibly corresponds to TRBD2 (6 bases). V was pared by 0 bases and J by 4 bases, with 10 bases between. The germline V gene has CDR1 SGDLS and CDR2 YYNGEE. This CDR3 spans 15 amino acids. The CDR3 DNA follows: TGTGCCAGCAGCGTAGGACTAGGAATCACCGGGGAGCTGTTTTTT. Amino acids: CASSVGLGITGELFF.

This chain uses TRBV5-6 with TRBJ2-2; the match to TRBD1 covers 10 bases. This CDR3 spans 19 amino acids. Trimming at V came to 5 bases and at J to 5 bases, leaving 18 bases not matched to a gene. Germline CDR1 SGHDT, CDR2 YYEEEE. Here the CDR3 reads CASSSPSRPGQGRTGELFF. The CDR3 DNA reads TGTGCCAGCAGTTCTCCTTCCCGGCCGGGACAGGGGCGGACCGGGGAGCTGTTTTTT.

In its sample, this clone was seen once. This CDR3 is CASSQEGKLAGTDTQYF. The CDR3 coding sequence is TGCGCCAGCAGCCAAGAGGGGAAACTAGCTGGCACAGATACGCAGTATTTT. V gene TRBV4-1 combines with J gene TRBJ2-3, with D maybe TRBD2 (6 bases). There are 17 residues in the CDR3. V was cut by 0 bases and J by 1 base, with 14 bases left in between. Germline lookup yields CDR1 MGHRA and CDR2 YSYEKL.

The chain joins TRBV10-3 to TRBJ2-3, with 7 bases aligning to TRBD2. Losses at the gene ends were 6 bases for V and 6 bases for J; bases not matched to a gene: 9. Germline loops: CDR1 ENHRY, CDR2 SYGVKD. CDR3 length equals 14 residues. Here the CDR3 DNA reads TGTGCCATCAGCCCTCTAAGCGGGATCGATACGCAGTATTTT. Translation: CAISPLSGIDTQYF.